This T cell receptor beta chain stems from a study of blood T cell repertoires in COVID-19. Looking at the study overall: The samples span acute and convalescent COVID-19 from the United States, Italy and Spain. Sources were T cells, B-cell-depleted T cells, or PBMCs; the material itself was cDNA or gDNA.

The germline V gene has CDR1 SGHTA and CDR2 FQGNSA. V shed 1 base and J 6 bases; nucleotides not matched to a gene: 4. The CDR3 consists of 15 residues. In the original processing: Nucleated cell counts were estimated from reference gene primer amplification. TCRdb's table, derived via immunoSEQ multiplex PCR, lists solely in-frame clones and lacks some. For V, J and clone size, that table is used; D and trimming come from the DNA. This table holds 100,000 to 150,000 clones, roughly 92% found once. V is TRBV7-2 and J is TRBJ2-7; 12 bases agree with TRBD1. This clonotype originated in a man in his forties or fifties with COVID-19, enrolled during active disease. The sequenced material came from peripheral blood. CDR3 region: CASSLGGTGGAEQYF. The CDR3 DNA reads as TGTGCCAGCAGCTTAGGTGGGACAGGGGGCGCCGAGCAGTACTTC.